This record concerns one T cell receptor (beta chain) sequence. Its antigen is still unknown. The data derive from a study of CD8 T cells in ankylosing spondylitis. General study results and limits: Some of the motif variants had earlier been found in reactive arthritis patients' fluid and blood. Those disease-linked clones were CD8+; they were also relatively rare in peripheral blood. Clones tied to disease were said to be significantly enriched in matched ankylosing spondylitis synovial fluid. Seven to nine highly homologous variants made up a TCR beta motif that seemed to typify ankylosing spondylitis blood.

By quantitative 5'-RACE with molecular barcodes, the TCR beta libraries were made. Each CDR3 protein gets one entry after TCRdb re-called the 5' RACE reads with MiXCR. Here the sample spans 700,000 or so distinct CDR3 sequences, 15% to 20% being singletons. The clonotype comes from a male donor with ankylosing spondylitis. Sequencing used blood, either unsorted or a sorted T cell fraction (not recorded which).

In nucleotides, the CDR3 is TGCGCCAGTTCATTGGGAATCAATGAGCAGTTCTTC. Its translation is CASSLGINEQFF. The chain is built from TRBV4-1 and TRBJ2-1; D remains ambiguous. CDR1 and CDR2 from the germline V gene are MGHRA and YSYEKL. V was pared by 9 bases and J by 6 bases, with 12 bases between. The CDR3 spans 12 residues.